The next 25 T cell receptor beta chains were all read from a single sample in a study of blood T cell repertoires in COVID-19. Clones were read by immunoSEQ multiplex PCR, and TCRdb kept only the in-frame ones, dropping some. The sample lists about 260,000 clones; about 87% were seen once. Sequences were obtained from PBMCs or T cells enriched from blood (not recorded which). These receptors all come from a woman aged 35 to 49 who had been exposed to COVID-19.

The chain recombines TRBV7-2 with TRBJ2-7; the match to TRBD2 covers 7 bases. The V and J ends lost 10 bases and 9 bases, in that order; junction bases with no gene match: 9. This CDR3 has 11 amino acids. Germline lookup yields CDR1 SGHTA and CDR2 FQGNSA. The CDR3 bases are TGTGCCACCTCCCGCGGGGGATGGCAGTACTTC. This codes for CATSRGGWQYF.

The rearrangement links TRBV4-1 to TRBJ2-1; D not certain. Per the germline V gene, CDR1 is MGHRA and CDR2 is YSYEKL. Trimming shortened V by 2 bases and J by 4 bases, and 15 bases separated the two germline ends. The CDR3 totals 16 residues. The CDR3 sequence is CASSQSPRLGYNEQFF. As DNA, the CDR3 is TGCGCCAGCAGCCAAAGTCCCCGCCTAGGATACAATGAGCAGTTCTTC.

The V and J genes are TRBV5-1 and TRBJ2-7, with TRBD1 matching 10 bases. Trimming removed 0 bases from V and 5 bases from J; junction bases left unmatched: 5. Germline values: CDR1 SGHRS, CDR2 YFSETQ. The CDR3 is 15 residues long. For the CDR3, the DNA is TGCGCCAGCAGCTTGGGTGGGACAGGGGTGAACGAGCAGTACTTC. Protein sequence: CASSLGGTGVNEQYF.

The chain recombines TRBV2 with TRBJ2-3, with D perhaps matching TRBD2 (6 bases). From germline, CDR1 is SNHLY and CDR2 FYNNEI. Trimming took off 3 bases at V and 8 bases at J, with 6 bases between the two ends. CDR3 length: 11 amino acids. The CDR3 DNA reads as TGTGCCAGCAGTGAGGAGGGTACGCAGTATTTT. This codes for CASSEEGTQYF.

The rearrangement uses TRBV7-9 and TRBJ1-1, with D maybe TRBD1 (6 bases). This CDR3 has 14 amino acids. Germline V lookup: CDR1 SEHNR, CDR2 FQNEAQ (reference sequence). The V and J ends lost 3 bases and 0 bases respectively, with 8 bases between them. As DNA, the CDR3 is TGTGCCAGCAGCTTCGGACAGATGAACACTGAAGCTTTCTTT. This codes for CASSFGQMNTEAFF.

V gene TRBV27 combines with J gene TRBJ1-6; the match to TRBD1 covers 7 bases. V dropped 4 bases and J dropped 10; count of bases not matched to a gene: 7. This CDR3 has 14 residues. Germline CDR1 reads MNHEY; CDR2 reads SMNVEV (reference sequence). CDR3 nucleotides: TGTGCCAGCAGTTCCCGACAGGGAACCTCACCCCTCCACTTT. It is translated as CASSSRQGTSPLHF.

CDR3 coding DNA: TGTGCCAGCAGTTTTCGGACAGGAGTCCAAGAGACCCAGTACTTC. Residues: CASSFRTGVQETQYF. The chain carries TRBV6-5 and TRBJ2-5, with 7 bases that match TRBD1. The CDR3 is 15 residues long. The junction had 6 bases not matched to a gene; V was cut back by 4 bases and J by 1 base. Germline lookup yields CDR1 MNHEY and CDR2 SVGAGI.

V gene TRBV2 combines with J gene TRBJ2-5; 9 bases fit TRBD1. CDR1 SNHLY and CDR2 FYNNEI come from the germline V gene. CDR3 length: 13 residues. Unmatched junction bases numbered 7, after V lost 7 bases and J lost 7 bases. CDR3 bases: TGTGCCAGCACCCGAACAGGGGGCCTGACCCAGTACTTC. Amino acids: CASTRTGGLTQYF. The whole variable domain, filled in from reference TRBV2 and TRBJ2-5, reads EPEVTQTPSHQVTQMGQEVILRCVPISNHLYFYWYRQILGQKVEFLVSFYNNEISEKSEIFDDQFSVERPDGSNFTLKIRSTKLEDSAMYFCASTRTGGLTQYFGPGTRLLVL.

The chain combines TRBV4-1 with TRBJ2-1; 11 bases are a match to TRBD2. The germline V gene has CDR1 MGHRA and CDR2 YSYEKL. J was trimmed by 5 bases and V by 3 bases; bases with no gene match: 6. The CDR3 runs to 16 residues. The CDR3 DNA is TGCGCCAGCAGCCAGCGACTAGCGGGGTCGGACAATGAGCAGTTCTTC. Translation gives CASSQRLAGSDNEQFF.

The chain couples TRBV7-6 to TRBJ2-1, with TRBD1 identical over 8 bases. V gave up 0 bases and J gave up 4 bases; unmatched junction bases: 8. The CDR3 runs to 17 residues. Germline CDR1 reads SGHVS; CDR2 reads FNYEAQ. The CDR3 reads CASSLALPGQAYNEQFF. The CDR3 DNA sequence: TGTGCCAGCAGCTTAGCGTTACCGGGACAGGCATACAATGAGCAGTTCTTC.

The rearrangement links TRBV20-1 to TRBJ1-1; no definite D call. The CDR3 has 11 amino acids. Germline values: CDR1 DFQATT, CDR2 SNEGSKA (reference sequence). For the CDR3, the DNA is TGCAGGGTCTCTCGGGGCACTGAAGCTTTCTTT. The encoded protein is CRVSRGTEAFF.

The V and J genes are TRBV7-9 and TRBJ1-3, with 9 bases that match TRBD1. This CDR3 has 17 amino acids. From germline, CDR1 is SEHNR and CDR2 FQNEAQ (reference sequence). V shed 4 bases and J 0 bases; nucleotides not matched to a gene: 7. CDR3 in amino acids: CASSSYRGQGSGNTIYF. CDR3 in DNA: TGTGCCAGCAGCTCTTATAGGGGACAGGGCTCTGGAAACACCATATATTTT. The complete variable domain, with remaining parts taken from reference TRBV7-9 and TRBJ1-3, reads DTGVSQNPRHKITKRGQNVTFRCDPISEHNRLYWYRQTLGQGPEFLTYFQNEAQLEKSRLLSDRFSAERPKGSFSTLEIQRTEQGDSAMYLCASSSYRGQGSGNTIYFGEGSWLTVV.

For the CDR3, the DNA is TGTGCCAGCAGTGACCCCACAAGCTACGAGCAGTACTTC. Its protein is CASSDPTSYEQYF. V is TRBV25-1 and J is TRBJ2-7; no clear D gene. The V and J ends lost 3 bases and 3 bases respectively, with 9 bases between them. Looked up from germline, CDR1 is MGHDK and CDR2 is SYGVNS. CDR3 length equals 13 residues.

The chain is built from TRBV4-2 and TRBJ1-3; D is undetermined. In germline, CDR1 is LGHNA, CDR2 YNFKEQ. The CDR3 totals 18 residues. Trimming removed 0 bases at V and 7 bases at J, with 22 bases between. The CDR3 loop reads CASSQDPNTGIKRNTIYF. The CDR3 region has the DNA TGTGCCAGCAGCCAAGATCCGAACACGGGTATTAAGAGGAACACCATATATTTT.

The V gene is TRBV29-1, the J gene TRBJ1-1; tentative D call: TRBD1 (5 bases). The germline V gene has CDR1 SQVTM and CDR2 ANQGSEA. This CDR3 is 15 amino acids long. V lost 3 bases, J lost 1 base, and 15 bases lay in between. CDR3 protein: CSVEGSRAPNTEAFF. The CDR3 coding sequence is TGCAGCGTTGAGGGATCCAGGGCGCCGAACACTGAAGCTTTCTTT. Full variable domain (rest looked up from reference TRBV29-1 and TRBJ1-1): SAVISQKPSRDICQRGTSLTIQCQVDSQVTMMFWYRQQPGQSLTLIATANQGSEATYESGFVIDKFPISRPNLTFSTLTVSNMSPEDSSIYLCSVEGSRAPNTEAFFGQGTRLTVV.

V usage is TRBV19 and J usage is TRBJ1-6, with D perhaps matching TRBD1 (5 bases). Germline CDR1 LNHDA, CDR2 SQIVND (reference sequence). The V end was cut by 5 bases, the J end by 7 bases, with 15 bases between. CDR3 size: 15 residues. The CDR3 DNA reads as TGTGCCAGTAGTTTGGGGGAGGGAGTCAATTCACCCCTCCACTTT. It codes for CASSLGEGVNSPLHF.

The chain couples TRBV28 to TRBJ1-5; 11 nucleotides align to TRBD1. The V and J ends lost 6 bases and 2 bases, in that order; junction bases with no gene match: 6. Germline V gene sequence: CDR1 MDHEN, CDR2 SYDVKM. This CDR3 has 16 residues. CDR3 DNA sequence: TGTGCCAGCAGACTCGGGACAGGGGGAGGCAATCAGCCCCAGCATTTT. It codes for CASRLGTGGGNQPQHF.

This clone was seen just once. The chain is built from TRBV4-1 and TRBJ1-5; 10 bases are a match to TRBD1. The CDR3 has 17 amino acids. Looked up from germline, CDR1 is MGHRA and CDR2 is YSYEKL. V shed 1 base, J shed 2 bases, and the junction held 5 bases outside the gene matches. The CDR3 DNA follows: TGCGCCAGCAGCCAAGCCGGGACAGGGGTCGGCAATCAGCCCCAGCATTTT. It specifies CASSQAGTGVGNQPQHF.

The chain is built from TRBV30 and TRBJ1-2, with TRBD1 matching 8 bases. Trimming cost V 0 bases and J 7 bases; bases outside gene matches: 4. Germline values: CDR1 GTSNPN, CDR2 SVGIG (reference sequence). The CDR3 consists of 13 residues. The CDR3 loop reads CAWSVDRGGGYTF. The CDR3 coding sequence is TGTGCCTGGAGTGTAGACAGGGGTGGTGGCTACACCTTC.

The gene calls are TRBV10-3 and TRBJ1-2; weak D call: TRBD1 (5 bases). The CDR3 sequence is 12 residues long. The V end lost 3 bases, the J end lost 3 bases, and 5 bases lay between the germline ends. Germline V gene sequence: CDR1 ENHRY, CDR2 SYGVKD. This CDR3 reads CAISEGDYGYTF. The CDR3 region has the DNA TGTGCCATCAGTGAAGGGGACTATGGCTACACCTTC.

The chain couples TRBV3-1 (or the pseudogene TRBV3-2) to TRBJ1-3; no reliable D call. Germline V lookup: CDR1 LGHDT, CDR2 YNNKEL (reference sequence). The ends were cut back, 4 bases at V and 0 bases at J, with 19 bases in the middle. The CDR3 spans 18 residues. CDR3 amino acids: CASSLLGSTVPSGNTIYF. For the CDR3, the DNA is TGTGCCAGCAGCCTGTTGGGCAGTACAGTGCCCTCTGGAAACACCATATATTTT.

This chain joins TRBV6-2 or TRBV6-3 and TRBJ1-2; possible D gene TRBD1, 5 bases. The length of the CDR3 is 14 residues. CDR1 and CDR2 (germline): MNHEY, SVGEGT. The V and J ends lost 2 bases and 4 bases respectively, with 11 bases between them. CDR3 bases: TGTGCCAGCAGTTACCATGACAGTCTCTATGGCTACACCTTC. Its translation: CASSYHDSLYGYTF.

In DNA form, the CDR3 reads TGCAGCGTCGAGGGACAAATGAACACTGAAGCTTTCTTT. Translation: CSVEGQMNTEAFF. The rearrangement uses TRBV29-1 and TRBJ1-1; weak D call: TRBD1 (6 bases). V was trimmed by 6 bases and J by 0 bases, leaving 11 bases between them. The CDR3 totals 13 residues. Germline V gene sequence: CDR1 SQVTM, CDR2 ANQGSEA.

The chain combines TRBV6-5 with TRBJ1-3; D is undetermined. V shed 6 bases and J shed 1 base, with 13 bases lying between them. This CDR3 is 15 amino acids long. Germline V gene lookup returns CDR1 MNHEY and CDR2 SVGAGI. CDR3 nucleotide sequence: TGTGCCAGCAGCGCTCCGGGTCTATCTGGAAACACCATATATTTT. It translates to CASSAPGLSGNTIYF.

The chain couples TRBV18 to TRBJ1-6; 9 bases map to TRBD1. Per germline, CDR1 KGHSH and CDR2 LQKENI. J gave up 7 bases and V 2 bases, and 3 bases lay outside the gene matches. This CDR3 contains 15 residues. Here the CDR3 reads CASSPTGTGNSPLHF. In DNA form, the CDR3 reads TGTGCCAGCTCACCAACCGGGACAGGGAATTCACCCCTCCACTTT.